Listed here is a single T cell receptor beta chain. Its target is not known. This sample is drawn from a study of T cell repertoires in ileal Crohn's disease. Study at large: M6 samples are neoterminal ileum biopsies from postoperative colonoscopy.

The study, taken as a whole, reports: Within the first postoperative year, endoscopy came at median approximately 6.9 months.

Trimming shortened V by 7 bases and J by 9 bases, and 16 bases separated the two germline ends. The CDR3 spans 14 residues. Germline CDR1 SNHLY, CDR2 FYNNEI. Indicated time point: neoterminal ileum biopsy at postoperative endoscopy, about 6 months after surgery. Profiled with immunoSEQ multiplex PCR; TCRdb holds only in-frame clones, not every one. This table has about 62,000 clones, approximately 91% appearing once. This clonotype was sampled from an adult with Crohn's disease. J is TRBJ1-6 and V is TRBV2, with TRBD1 as a possible D gene (6 bases). The sequencing sample was made of ileal tissue. The CDR3 loop reads CASTAGGLRSPLHF. As DNA, the CDR3 is TGTGCCAGCACCGCTGGGGGCCTTCGTTCACCCCTCCACTTT.